The 13 T cell receptor beta chains in this list originate from one sample, sequenced in a study of T cell responses to AZD1222 COVID-19 vaccine. Sequenced by immunoSEQ multiplex PCR; TCRdb stores in-frame clones only, minus some. This table holds 100,000 to 150,000 clones, around 90% found once. The sample in question was peripheral blood, obtained 28 days after the second AZD1222 dose. Source of these receptors: an adult who received the AZD1222 COVID-19 vaccine.

CDR3 region: CASIITGGGTGELFF. The CDR3 DNA sequence: TGTGCCAGCATTATAACAGGGGGAGGCACCGGGGAGCTGTTTTTT. J is TRBJ2-2 and V is TRBV6-5; 8 bases fit TRBD1. Per the germline V gene, CDR1 is MNHEY and CDR2 is SVGAGI. J gave up 4 bases and V 7 bases, and 8 bases lay outside the gene matches. The CDR3 covers 15 residues.

The rearrangement uses TRBV28 and TRBJ1-5; D is unresolved. CDR3 length: 15 residues. Germline lookup yields CDR1 MDHEN and CDR2 SYDVKM. The germline V and J ends were trimmed by 4 bases and 3 bases, with 13 bases remaining between them. The DNA of the CDR3 is TGTGCCAGCAGTTCTGTTGGCGGGCACAATCAGCCCCAGCATTTT. It encodes CASSSVGGHNQPQHF.

The chain has TRBV7-2 and TRBJ2-1; unclear D gene. Germline V gene data show CDR1 as SGHTA and CDR2 as FQGNSA. CDR3 length equals 16 residues. The ends were cut back, 1 base at V and 0 bases at J, with 10 bases in the middle. CDR3 region: CASSLVGDPSYNEQFF. The DNA of the CDR3 is TGTGCCAGCAGCTTAGTCGGCGACCCCTCCTACAATGAGCAGTTCTTC. Full variable domain (rest looked up from reference TRBV7-2 and TRBJ2-1): GAGVSQSPSNKVTEKGKDVELRCDPISGHTALYWYRQSLGQGLEFLIYFQGNSAPDKSGLPSDRFSAERTGGSVSTLTIQRTQQEDSAVYLCASSLVGDPSYNEQFFGPGTRLTVL.

The rearrangement uses TRBV28 and TRBJ1-1; TRBD1 might be the D (5 bases). The germline V gene encodes CDR1 MDHEN and CDR2 SYDVKM. The CDR3 length is 14 residues. V lost 5 bases to trimming and J lost 4 bases, with 14 bases between them. Here the CDR3 DNA reads TGTGCCAGCAGTCCGGCGAGGCAGGGCACTGAAGCTTTCTTT. Residues: CASSPARQGTEAFF.

This chain connects TRBV6-6 to TRBJ2-5; D uncertain. The CDR3 covers 13 residues. Germline values: CDR1 MNHNY, CDR2 SVGAGI (reference sequence). V shed 7 bases and J shed 4 bases, with 13 bases lying between them. The chain's CDR3 is CASTKTLGETQYF. The CDR3 coding sequence is TGTGCCAGCACCAAAACTCTGGGAGAGACCCAGTACTTC.

The gene calls are TRBV2 and TRBJ1-4; possible D gene TRBD1, 5 bases. The germline gives CDR1 SNHLY, CDR2 FYNNEI. Trimming shortened V by 6 bases and J by 3 bases, and 11 bases separated the two germline ends. The CDR3 spans 14 residues. Written as DNA, the CDR3 is TGTGCCAGCAGCCCCAGGGCGGCTAATGAAAAACTGTTTTTT. As protein: CASSPRAANEKLFF.

The rearrangement joins TRBV30 to TRBJ1-5; 8 positions match TRBD1. V shed 6 bases, J shed 5 bases, and the junction held 6 bases outside the gene matches. The CDR3 has 13 amino acids. Germline CDR1 reads GTSNPN; CDR2 reads SVGIG (reference sequence). In DNA, the CDR3 is TGTGCCTGCCGGACAGGGACCGATCAGCCCCAGCATTTT. This sequence encodes CACRTGTDQPQHF.

V is TRBV11-1 and J is TRBJ2-1, with 9 bases aligning to TRBD2. The J segment lost 9 bases and the V segment lost 7 bases, leaving 13 bases of the junction unmatched. The germline V gene encodes CDR1 SGHAT and CDR2 FQDESV (reference sequence). This CDR3 is built from 15 residues. CDR3 sequence: CASTLMAGGQGEQFF. CDR3 DNA: TGTGCCAGCACTCTAATGGCGGGGGGGCAGGGTGAGCAGTTCTTC.

The V and J genes are TRBV9 and TRBJ2-3; D is possibly TRBD1 (6 bases). The CDR3 runs 15 residues. Germline CDR1 and CDR2: SGDLS and YYNGEE. Deletions cut 1 base from V and 2 bases from J, with 11 bases between. CDR3 region: CASSVQGWATDTQYF. Written as DNA, the CDR3 is TGTGCCAGCAGCGTACAGGGGTGGGCCACAGATACGCAGTATTTT.

The CDR3 nucleotides are TGTGCCATCAGTGCGACAGGGACTGAAGCTTTCTTT. This gives the protein CAISATGTEAFF. V usage is TRBV10-3 and J usage is TRBJ1-1, with 7 positions matching TRBD1. The V gene's germline CDR1 is ENHRY and CDR2 SYGVKD. This CDR3 is 12 amino acids long. The V and J ends lost 4 bases and 5 bases, in that order; junction bases with no gene match: 1.

Regarding this clone: A junction boundary mismatches the germline segment, possibly from a read error. The chain uses TRBV7-7 and TRBJ2-3, with a tentative D call TRBD1 (5 bases). The V gene's germline CDR1 is SSHAT and CDR2 FNYEAQ (reference sequence). The CDR3 has 13 amino acids. The CDR3: CASSQGRTDTQYF. Written as DNA, the CDR3 is TGTGCTAGCAGCCAGGGTCGGACAGATACGCAGTATTTT.

The gene calls are TRBV6-5 and TRBJ2-7; 7 bases line up with TRBD2. The V and J ends lost 2 bases and 2 bases, in that order; junction bases with no gene match: 6. Germline CDR1 MNHEY, CDR2 SVGAGI. This CDR3 region has 15 residues. CDR3 DNA sequence: TGTGCCAGCAGTTACGGCGGGGGTTCCACCTACGAGCAGTACTTC. Translation gives CASSYGGGSTYEQYF.

This clone was found a few times. This chain connects TRBV2 to TRBJ2-1; TRBD2 matches at 13 bases. The length of the CDR3 is 16 residues. J lost 3 bases, V lost 5 bases, and 4 bases had no gene match. In germline, CDR1 is SNHLY, CDR2 FYNNEI. CDR3: CASSSGLAGDYNEQFF. CDR3 nucleotides: TGTGCCAGCAGTTCCGGACTAGCGGGGGACTACAATGAGCAGTTCTTC.